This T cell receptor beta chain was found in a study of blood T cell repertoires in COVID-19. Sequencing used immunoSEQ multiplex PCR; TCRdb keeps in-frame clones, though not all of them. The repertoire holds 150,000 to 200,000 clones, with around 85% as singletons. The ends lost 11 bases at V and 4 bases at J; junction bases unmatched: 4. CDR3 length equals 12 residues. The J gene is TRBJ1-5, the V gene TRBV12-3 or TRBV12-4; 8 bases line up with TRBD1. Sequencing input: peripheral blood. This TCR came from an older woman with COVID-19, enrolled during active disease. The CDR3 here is CACGQGNQPQHF. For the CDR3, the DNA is TGTGCCTGCGGACAGGGTAATCAGCCCCAGCATTTT.